Listed below are T cell receptor beta chains from one sample, sequenced in a study of shared clonotypes between healthy human individuals. Assay used: immunoSEQ multiplex PCR; TCRdb lists only in-frame clones, some missing. The sample holds fewer than 850,000 clones, around 72% seen once. The sample taken for sequencing was memory CD4+ T cells sorted from blood. The receptors shown here come from a woman in her 30s in good health. Each CDR3 is given with its conserved first and last residue. A D gene is named only where the DNA matches it firmly. Clone size appears in some rows only: once, few, many, or a class for an expanded clone.

j_call: TRBJ1-1; d_call: .; v_call: TRBV11-3; clone_size: .; cdr3_nt: TGTGCCAGCAGCTTATTGTTGGGGGCTGAAGCTTTCTTT; cdr3_aa: CASSLLLGAEAFF
j_call: TRBJ2-5; d_call: .; v_call: TRBV18; clone_size: .; cdr3_nt: TGTGCCAGCTCGTACCAAGAGACCCAGTACTTC; cdr3_aa: CASSYQETQYF
j_call: TRBJ2-7; d_call: TRBD1; v_call: TRBV5-1; clone_size: .; cdr3_nt: TGCGCCAGCAGCCGACCAGGGGGCGCGAGGGAGCAGTACTTC; cdr3_aa: CASSRPGGAREQYF
j_call: TRBJ2-1; d_call: TRBD2; v_call: TRBV5-1; clone_size: .; cdr3_nt: TGCGCCAGCAGCTCCGGGACTAGCGGTTTCAATGAGCAGTTCTTC; cdr3_aa: CASSSGTSGFNEQFF
j_call: TRBJ1-1; d_call: TRBD1; v_call: TRBV7-9; clone_size: .; cdr3_nt: TGTGCCAGCAGCTTAGGGGACAGGGAGGCTTTCTTT; cdr3_aa: CASSLGDREAFF
j_call: TRBJ2-7; d_call: .; v_call: TRBV6-5; clone_size: .; cdr3_nt: TGTGCCAGCAGTTACTCTGCAGGGAGCTCCTACGAGCAGTACTTC; cdr3_aa: CASSYSAGSSYEQYF
j_call: TRBJ1-1; d_call: .; v_call: TRBV28; clone_size: few; cdr3_nt: TGTGCCAGCAGAGGGGTTGGCACTGAAGCTTTCTTT; cdr3_aa: CASRGVGTEAFF
j_call: TRBJ2-7; d_call: .; v_call: TRBV30; clone_size: .; cdr3_nt: TGTGCCTGGAGCGTCTCCTACGAGCAGTACTTC; cdr3_aa: CAWSVSYEQYF
j_call: TRBJ2-5; d_call: .; v_call: TRBV6-1; clone_size: few; cdr3_nt: TGTGCCAGCAGTGAAGGCGTGGTGCGAGAGACCCAGTACTTC; cdr3_aa: CASSEGVVRETQYF
j_call: TRBJ2-5; d_call: .; v_call: TRBV5-5; clone_size: .; cdr3_nt: TGTGCCAGCAGCTTGAGTCAAGAGACCCAGTACTTC; cdr3_aa: CASSLSQETQYF
j_call: TRBJ1-3; d_call: .; v_call: TRBV6-1; clone_size: .; cdr3_nt: TGTGCCAGCAGTGAACAGGGGACTGGAAACACCATATATTTT; cdr3_aa: CASSEQGTGNTIYF
j_call: TRBJ2-5; d_call: TRBD2; v_call: TRBV7-9; clone_size: .; cdr3_nt: TGTGCCAGCAGCCAAGGCCTAGCGGGAGTGGGGAAAGAGACCCAGTACTTC; cdr3_aa: CASSQGLAGVGKETQYF
j_call: TRBJ1-5; d_call: .; v_call: TRBV4-1; clone_size: few; cdr3_nt: TGCGCCAGCAGCCAAGACCCAGAGACCCATCAGCCCCAGCATTTT; cdr3_aa: CASSQDPETHQPQHF
j_call: TRBJ1-2; d_call: .; v_call: TRBV27; clone_size: .; cdr3_nt: TGTGCCAGCAGTCCCCACCTCGGGAAAGGCTATGGCTACACCTTC; cdr3_aa: CASSPHLGKGYGYTF
j_call: TRBJ2-2; d_call: TRBD1; v_call: TRBV7-9; clone_size: .; cdr3_nt: TGTGCCAGCAGTCCCGGACAGGGGGGGAACACCGGGGAGCTGTTTTTT; cdr3_aa: CASSPGQGGNTGELFF
j_call: TRBJ1-1; d_call: TRBD1; v_call: TRBV9; clone_size: .; cdr3_nt: TGTGCCAGCAGCAGAATGGGACAGGGGAACACTGAAGCTTTCTTT; cdr3_aa: CASSRMGQGNTEAFF
j_call: TRBJ2-7; d_call: .; v_call: TRBV7-2; clone_size: many; cdr3_nt: TGTGCCAGCAGCGTTTCGAATAGGGGCAGGGTCTGGGAGCAGTACTTC; cdr3_aa: CASSVSNRGRVWEQYF
j_call: TRBJ2-7; d_call: TRBD1; v_call: TRBV11-2; clone_size: .; cdr3_nt: TGTGCCAGCAGCTTAGAGACAGGGGGCGCGGCCTACGAGCAGTACTTC; cdr3_aa: CASSLETGGAAYEQYF
j_call: TRBJ2-2; d_call: TRBD1; v_call: TRBV18; clone_size: few; cdr3_nt: TGTGCCAGCTCACCAGTCGGACAGGGTGGTACCGGGGAGCTGTTTTTT; cdr3_aa: CASSPVGQGGTGELFF
j_call: TRBJ2-3; d_call: .; v_call: TRBV27; clone_size: .; cdr3_nt: TGTGCCAGCAGTTTTCTGTCCTCCACAGATACGCAGTATTTT; cdr3_aa: CASSFLSSTDTQYF